Following are 17 T cell receptor beta chains from one sample sequenced in a study of beta chain features in type 1 diabetes. What was sequenced were expressed TCRB transcripts, since all of the isolated RNA had been reverse transcribed. Libraries were prepared by immunoSEQ multiplex PCR; TCRdb keeps only in-frame clonotypes and omits some of them. The repertoire holds more than 140,000 clones, with around a tenth as singletons. Sequenced sample: central memory CD4+ T cells from blood. The source is a woman aged 40 to 50 in good health.

The genes are TRBV7-2 and TRBJ2-5; the match to TRBD2 covers 9 bases. Germline loops: CDR1 SGHTA, CDR2 FQGNSA. CDR3 length: 15 amino acids. The V segment lost 5 bases and the J segment 4 bases; nucleotides outside the gene matches: 8. In DNA, the CDR3 is TGTGCCAGCAGCGCGGGGGGAGCGGGGGGAGAGACCCAGTACTTC. Protein: CASSAGGAGGETQYF. Drawing the rest from reference TRBV7-2 and TRBJ2-5, the complete variable domain is GAGVSQSPSNKVTEKGKDVELRCDPISGHTALYWYRQSLGQGLEFLIYFQGNSAPDKSGLPSDRFSAERTGGSVSTLTIQRTQQEDSAVYLCASSAGGAGGETQYFGPGTRLLVL.

The gene calls are TRBV4-3 and TRBJ1-1; tentatively, D is TRBD1 (5 bases). The germline V gene has CDR1 LGHNA and CDR2 YSLEER. The V end lost 4 bases, the J end lost 6 bases, and 18 bases lay between the germline ends. The CDR3 length is 15 residues. DNA of the CDR3: TGCGCCAGCAGCCCATCCCCGCCAGGGCGTTCTGAAGCTTTCTTT. It codes for CASSPSPPGRSEAFF.

This chain links TRBV5-1 with TRBJ2-7; D is unclear. There are 15 residues in the CDR3. Germline V gene data show CDR1 as SGHRS and CDR2 as YFSETQ. The ends were cut back, 1 base at V and 4 bases at J, with 15 bases in the middle. CDR3 nucleotides: TGCGCCAGCAGCTTGACAGACCCGAGTAAGTACGAGCAGTACTTC. The encoded protein is CASSLTDPSKYEQYF. Using reference TRBV5-1 and TRBJ2-7 for the parts outside the CDR3, the full variable domain is KAGVTQTPRYLIKTRGQQVTLSCSPISGHRSVSWYQQTPGQGLQFLFEYFSETQRNKGNFPGRFSGRQFSNSRSEMNVSTLELGDSALYLCASSLTDPSKYEQYFGPGTRLTVT.

This chain uses TRBV5-1 with TRBJ2-7; TRBD1 matches at 12 bases. The CDR3 contains 14 residues. Germline V gives CDR1 SGHRS, CDR2 YFSETQ. The V gene end was trimmed by 5 bases and the J gene end by 6 bases; junction bases not matched to a gene: 6. CDR3 nucleotide sequence: TGCGCCAGCAGTTTCGGGACAGGGGGCGTCGAGCAGTACTTC. The encoded protein is CASSFGTGGVEQYF.

This clone was recorded once. The V and J genes are TRBV10-2 and TRBJ2-5; 10 bases match TRBD2. With V trimmed by 4 bases and J by 0 bases, 11 bases remained unmatched. Germline CDR1 is WSHSY and CDR2 is SAAADI. This CDR3 contains 18 residues. The CDR3 loop reads CASSGLGPTSGDQETQYF. The CDR3 DNA sequence: TGCGCCAGCAGTGGTTTAGGTCCAACTAGCGGGGACCAAGAGACCCAGTACTTC.

The rearrangement uses TRBV27 and TRBJ1-5, with 8 bases aligning to TRBD1. Germline CDR1 is MNHEY and CDR2 is SMNVEV (reference sequence). The length of the CDR3 is 15 residues. Trimming cost V 6 bases and J 1 base; bases outside gene matches: 5. CDR3 region: CASRSGGWSNQPQHF. The DNA of the CDR3 is TGTGCCAGCAGATCAGGGGGCTGGAGCAATCAGCCCCAGCATTTT.

This clone was seen a few times. V and J are TRBV11-2 and TRBJ2-3; maybe TRBD2 (7 bases). CDR3 size: 14 residues. Germline CDR1 reads SGHAT; CDR2 reads FQNNGV. V gave up 3 bases and J gave up 4 bases, with 11 bases separating them. The CDR3 DNA reads as TGTGCCAGCAGCTTGGGGGGGGCGGCAGATACGCAGTATTTT. This encodes CASSLGGAADTQYF.

The chain couples TRBV6-4 to TRBJ1-2; 8 bases are a match to TRBD1. V was clipped by 4 bases and J by 4 bases; unmatched bases: 8. CDR1 is MRHNA and CDR2 is SNTAGT in the germline V gene. The CDR3 is made up of 15 amino acids. CDR3 DNA: TGTGCCAGCAGTGGGGACAGGATGGGGTCCTATGGCTACACCTTC. Protein sequence: CASSGDRMGSYGYTF.

The table lists this clone with a few counts. The chain uses TRBV4-3 and TRBJ1-2; 8 bases align to TRBD1. There are 12 residues in the CDR3. Losses at the gene ends were 1 base for V and 8 bases for J; bases not matched to a gene: 0. Per germline, CDR1 LGHNA and CDR2 YSLEER. The CDR3 spells CASSQGTGGYTF. CDR3 nucleotide sequence: TGCGCCAGCAGCCAAGGGACAGGGGGCTACACCTTC.

The chain carries TRBV6-1 and TRBJ2-5; 8 bases fit TRBD1. The CDR3 has 15 amino acids. Trimming cost V 8 bases and J 2 bases; bases outside gene matches: 10. Germline lookup yields CDR1 MNHNS and CDR2 SASEGT. CDR3 sequence (DNA): TGTGCCAGCGACTCCGCCCGGACAGGGCAAGAGACCCAGTACTTC. Translation gives CASDSARTGQETQYF.

The chain carries TRBV25-1 and TRBJ1-4; TRBD1 aligns across 8 bases. CDR1 is MGHDK and CDR2 is SYGVNS in the germline V gene. This CDR3 spans 15 amino acids. V shed 3 bases and J 10 bases; nucleotides not matched to a gene: 10. The CDR3 coding sequence is TGTGCCAGCAGTGAGCAGGGGGCCCTTGGGGGAAAACTGTTTTTT. This sequence encodes CASSEQGALGGKLFF. The full variable domain, completed using reference TRBV25-1 and TRBJ1-4, is EADIYQTPRYLVIGTGKKITLECSQTMGHDKMYWYQQDPGMELHLIHYSYGVNSTEKGDLSSESTVSRIRTEHFPLTLESARPSHTSQYLCASSEQGALGGKLFFGSGTQLSVL.

A few counts support this clone. The chain is built from TRBV5-1 and TRBJ2-7; tentative D call: TRBD1 (5 bases). In germline, CDR1 is SGHRS, CDR2 YFSETQ. The CDR3 covers 14 residues. V lost 5 bases, J lost 1 base, and 13 bases lay in between. The CDR3 reads CASSRSGISYEQYF. CDR3 DNA sequence: TGCGCCAGCAGTCGATCAGGGATTTCCTACGAGCAGTACTTC.

The table lists this clone with a few counts. The chain has TRBV18 and TRBJ1-2; tentative D call: TRBD1 (6 bases). Germline loops: CDR1 KGHSH, CDR2 LQKENI. V gave up 4 bases and J gave up 6 bases, with 18 bases separating them. CDR3 length equals 15 residues. The CDR3 bases are TGTGCCAGCTCACGGCCTACAGGCGCAGGGGATGGCTACACCTTC. Amino acid sequence: CASSRPTGAGDGYTF.

The genes are TRBV9 and TRBJ1-2, with no clear D. CDR1 and CDR2 (germline): SGDLS, YYNGEE. The CDR3 loop spans 15 amino acids. The V and J ends lost 0 bases and 1 base respectively, with 10 bases between them. CDR3 loop: CASSVAPGSNYGYTF. The CDR3 DNA reads TGTGCCAGCAGCGTAGCACCGGGGAGTAACTATGGCTACACCTTC.

This sequence joins TRBV7-2 and TRBJ1-4; the match to TRBD1 covers 7 bases. The germline CDR1 and CDR2 sequences are SGHTA and FQGNSA. V shed 5 bases and J 4 bases; nucleotides not matched to a gene: 10. The CDR3 length is 16 residues. The CDR3 region is CASSVQGGQGNEKLFF. The CDR3 region has the DNA TGTGCCAGCAGCGTCCAGGGGGGCCAGGGTAATGAAAAACTGTTTTTT.

This clone was observed a few times. This chain connects TRBV7-9 to TRBJ1-2, with 7 bases aligning to TRBD1. CDR3 length: 13 amino acids. Trimming removed 0 bases from V and 7 bases from J; junction bases left unmatched: 2. Germline V gene lookup returns CDR1 SEHNR and CDR2 FQNEAQ (reference sequence). The DNA of the CDR3 is TGTGCCAGCAGCTTAGCGACAGGGTCTGGCTACACCTTC. Amino acids: CASSLATGSGYTF.

CDR3 sequence (DNA): TGTGCCAGTAGTCCCCGAGCAGGGGACCGCTCCTACGAGCAGTACTTC. It is translated as CASSPRAGDRSYEQYF. The V gene is TRBV19, the J gene TRBJ2-7, with a weak D call TRBD1 (6 bases). Trimming removed 5 bases at V and 0 bases at J, with 17 bases between. The length of the CDR3 is 16 residues. CDR1 is LNHDA, CDR2 SQIVND, per germline (reference sequence).